This passage covers 13 T cell receptor beta chains from one sample sequenced in a study of blood T cell repertoires in COVID-19. Using immunoSEQ multiplex PCR, the repertoire was profiled, and TCRdb retains in-frame clones only, with some absent. The sample carries about 120,000 clones, around 85% recorded once. The sample consisted of peripheral blood. Receptors originate from a human donor in a cohort sampled during active COVID-19.

This clone is a singleton in its sample. The chain links TRBV6-2 or TRBV6-3 to TRBJ1-1, with unresolved D. This CDR3 comprises 15 residues. CDR1 is MNHEY, CDR2 SVGEGT, per germline. V lost 0 bases to trimming and J lost 0 bases, with 8 bases between them. The CDR3: CASSYSIQLNTEAFF. The CDR3 DNA reads TGTGCCAGCAGTTACTCGATACAGTTGAACACTGAAGCTTTCTTT.

This chain links TRBV10-1 with TRBJ2-7, with D possibly being TRBD2 (7 bases). The CDR3 length is 14 residues. CDR1 and CDR2 (germline): WNHNN, SYGVQD (reference sequence). The V end was cut by 4 bases, the J end by 5 bases, with 15 bases between. CDR3 nucleotide sequence: TGCGCCAGCAGTGGGCGCGGGGGCGAGGACGAGCAGTACTTC. Amino acids: CASSGRGGEDEQYF.

The chain links TRBV7-9 to TRBJ2-1; no reliable D call. Germline-derived CDR1 and CDR2 are SEHNR and FQNEAQ (reference sequence). The CDR3 loop spans 14 amino acids. Trimming cost V 2 bases and J 0 bases, with 5 bases left between them. The CDR3 sequence: CASSLPGSYNEQFF. DNA for the CDR3: TGTGCCAGCAGCTTACCGGGCTCCTACAATGAGCAGTTCTTC.

The chain uses TRBV25-1 and TRBJ1-2; D uncertain. The germline V gene has CDR1 MGHDK and CDR2 SYGVNS. Trimming left V 6 bases short and J 2 bases short, with 13 bases between. The CDR3 totals 14 residues. CDR3 sequence (DNA): TGTGCCAGCAGCGAGGGTTTCCGGAACTATGGCTACACCTTC. Encoded protein: CASSEGFRNYGYTF.

V gene TRBV11-2 combines with J gene TRBJ2-2; 9 bases are shared with TRBD1. The CDR3 length is 15 residues. Germline CDR1 is SGHAT and CDR2 is FQNNGV. Trimming cost V 5 bases and J 3 bases; bases outside gene matches: 4. CDR3 coding DNA: TGTGCCAGCAGCCGGGACAGGGTTGACACCGGGGAGCTGTTTTTT. Encoded protein: CASSRDRVDTGELFF. The full variable domain, completed using reference TRBV11-2 and TRBJ2-2, is EAGVAQSPRYKIIEKRQSVAFWCNPISGHATLYWYQQILGQGPKLLIQFQNNGVVDDSQLPKDRFSAERLKGVDSTLKIQPAKLEDSAVYLCASSRDRVDTGELFFGEGSRLTVL.

In DNA, the CDR3 is TGTGCCAGTAGTATAAGGTACAGGAGTAATCAGCCCCAGCATTTT. This codes for CASSIRYRSNQPQHF. The chain recombines TRBV19 with TRBJ1-5, with a tentative D call TRBD1 (5 bases). The CDR3 spans 15 residues. Trimming left V 2 bases short and J 4 bases short, with 12 bases between. CDR1 LNHDA and CDR2 SQIVND come from the germline V gene (reference sequence).

The V and J genes are TRBV12-3 or TRBV12-4 and TRBJ1-2; D is ambiguous. This CDR3 spans 12 amino acids. Trimming removed 3 bases from V and 8 bases from J, with 10 bases in between. The CDR3 DNA is TGTGCCAGCAGTTTCGGTCCGGGAGGCTACACCTTC. The encoded protein is CASSFGPGGYTF.

The rearrangement uses TRBV6-5 and TRBJ1-2; 10 bases are shared with TRBD1. Germline lookup yields CDR1 MNHEY and CDR2 SVGAGI. V shed 7 bases and J 7 bases; nucleotides not matched to a gene: 6. This CDR3 contains 13 residues. The CDR3 bases are TGTGCCAGCACCACGGGACAGGGGCTTGGCTACACCTTC. Translated: CASTTGQGLGYTF.

This sequence joins TRBV6-2 or TRBV6-3 and TRBJ1-6; D is unresolved. V was trimmed by 4 bases and J by 6 bases, leaving 10 bases between them. The CDR3 is 14 residues long. The germline CDR1 and CDR2 sequences are MNHEY and SVGEGT. The CDR3 loop is CASSFPSLNSPLHF. The CDR3 DNA is TGTGCCAGCAGTTTTCCCAGTCTTAATTCACCCCTCCACTTT.

This chain joins TRBV24-1 and TRBJ2-1; perhaps TRBD1 as D (6 bases). The V and J ends lost 3 bases and 1 base respectively, with 12 bases between them. This CDR3 region has 16 residues. From germline, CDR1 is KGHDR and CDR2 SFDVKD. In DNA, the CDR3 is TGTGCCACCAGTGATGCCGGGACAACGTCCTACAATGAGCAGTTCTTC. This translates into CATSDAGTTSYNEQFF.

The chain recombines TRBV6-5 with TRBJ2-1, with D perhaps matching TRBD2 (6 bases). The CDR3 contains 14 residues. Germline V gene data show CDR1 as MNHEY and CDR2 as SVGAGI. Trimming removed 6 bases from V and 8 bases from J, with 17 bases in between. The CDR3 region is CASSGSRRGDEQFF. As DNA, the CDR3 is TGTGCCAGCAGCGGCTCTAGGAGGGGCGATGAGCAGTTCTTC.

V and J are TRBV3-1 (or the pseudogene TRBV3-2) and TRBJ2-7; D remains ambiguous. Trimming stripped 4 bases from V and 3 bases from J, with 7 bases between. This CDR3 is built from 12 residues. Germline CDR1 and CDR2: LGHDT and YNNKEL (reference sequence). DNA of the CDR3: TGTGCCAGCAGCCGAGACAACTACGAGCAGTACTTC. Residues: CASSRDNYEQYF.

V gene TRBV7-9 combines with J gene TRBJ1-4, with D perhaps TRBD1 (6 bases). Germline V gene sequence: CDR1 SEHNR, CDR2 FQNEAQ (reference sequence). The CDR3 length is 16 residues. Trimming took 5 bases from V and 3 from J, leaving 16 bases between them. The CDR3 is CASSSTAQGSNEKLFF. Here the CDR3 DNA reads TGTGCCAGCAGCAGCACCGCACAGGGTTCTAATGAAAAACTGTTTTTT.